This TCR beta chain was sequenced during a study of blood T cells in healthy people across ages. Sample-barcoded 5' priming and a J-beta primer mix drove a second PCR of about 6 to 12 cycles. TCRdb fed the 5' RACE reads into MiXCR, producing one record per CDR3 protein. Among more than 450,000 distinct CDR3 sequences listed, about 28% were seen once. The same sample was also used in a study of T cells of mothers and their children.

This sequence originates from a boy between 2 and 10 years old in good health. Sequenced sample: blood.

CDR3 coding DNA: TGTGCCAGCAGCGCCGACCTTCAAGAGACCCAGTACTTC. Translated, it gives CASSADLQETQYF. The chain employs TRBV7-9 and TRBJ2-5, with no clear D. The ends were cut back, 5 bases at V and 2 bases at J, with 9 bases in the middle. The CDR3 loop spans 13 amino acids. From germline, CDR1 is SEHNR and CDR2 FQNEAQ (reference sequence).